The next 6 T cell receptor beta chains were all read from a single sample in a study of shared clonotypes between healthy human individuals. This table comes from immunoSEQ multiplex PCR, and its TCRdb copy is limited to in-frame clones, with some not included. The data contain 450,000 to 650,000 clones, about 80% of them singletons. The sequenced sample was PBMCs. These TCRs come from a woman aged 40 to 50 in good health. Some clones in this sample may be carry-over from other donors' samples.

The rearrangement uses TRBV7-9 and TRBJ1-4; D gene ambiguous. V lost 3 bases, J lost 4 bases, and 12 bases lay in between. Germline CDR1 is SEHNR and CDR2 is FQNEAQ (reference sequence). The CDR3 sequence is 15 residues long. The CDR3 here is CASSFFRGVNEKLFF. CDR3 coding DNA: TGTGCCAGCAGCTTTTTCCGGGGTGTTAATGAAAAACTGTTTTTT.

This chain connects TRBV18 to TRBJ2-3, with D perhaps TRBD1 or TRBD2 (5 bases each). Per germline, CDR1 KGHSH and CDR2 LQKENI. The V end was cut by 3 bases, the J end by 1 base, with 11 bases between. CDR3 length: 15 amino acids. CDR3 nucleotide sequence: TGTGCCAGCTCACCTTTCGGGGACGGCACAGATACGCAGTATTTT. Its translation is CASSPFGDGTDTQYF. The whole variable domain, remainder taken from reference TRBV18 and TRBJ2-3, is NAGVMQNPRHLVRRRGQEARLRCSPMKGHSHVYWYRQLPEEGLKFMVYLQKENIIDESGMPKERFSAEFPKEGPSILRIQQVVRGDSAAYFCASSPFGDGTDTQYFGPGTRLTVL.

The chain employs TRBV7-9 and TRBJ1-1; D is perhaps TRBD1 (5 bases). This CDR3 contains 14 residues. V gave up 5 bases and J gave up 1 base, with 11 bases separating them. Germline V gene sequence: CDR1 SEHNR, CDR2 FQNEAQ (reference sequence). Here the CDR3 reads CASSRGLTNTEAFF. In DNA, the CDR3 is TGTGCCAGCAGCCGGGGACTCACGAACACTGAAGCTTTCTTT.

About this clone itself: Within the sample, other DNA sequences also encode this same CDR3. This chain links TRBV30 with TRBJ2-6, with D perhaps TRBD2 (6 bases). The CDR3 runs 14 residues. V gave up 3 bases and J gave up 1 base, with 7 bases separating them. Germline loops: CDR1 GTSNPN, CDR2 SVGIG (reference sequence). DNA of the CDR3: TGTGCCTGGAGCGGGGGTTCTGGGGCCAACGTCCTGACTTTC. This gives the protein CAWSGGSGANVLTF.

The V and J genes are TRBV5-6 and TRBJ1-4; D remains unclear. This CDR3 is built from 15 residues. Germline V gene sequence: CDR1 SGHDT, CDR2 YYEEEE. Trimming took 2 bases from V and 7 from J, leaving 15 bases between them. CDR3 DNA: TGTGCCAGCAGCTTTTCGGTTAGTTTCGGTGAAAAACTGTTTTTT. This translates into CASSFSVSFGEKLFF.

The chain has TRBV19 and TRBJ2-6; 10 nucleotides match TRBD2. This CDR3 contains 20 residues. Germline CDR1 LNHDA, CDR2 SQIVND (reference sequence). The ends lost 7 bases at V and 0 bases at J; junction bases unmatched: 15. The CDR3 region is CASTQKRAGGGSSGANVLTF. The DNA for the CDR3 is TGTGCCAGTACCCAAAAACGAGCGGGAGGGGGCAGCTCTGGGGCCAACGTCCTGACTTTC.